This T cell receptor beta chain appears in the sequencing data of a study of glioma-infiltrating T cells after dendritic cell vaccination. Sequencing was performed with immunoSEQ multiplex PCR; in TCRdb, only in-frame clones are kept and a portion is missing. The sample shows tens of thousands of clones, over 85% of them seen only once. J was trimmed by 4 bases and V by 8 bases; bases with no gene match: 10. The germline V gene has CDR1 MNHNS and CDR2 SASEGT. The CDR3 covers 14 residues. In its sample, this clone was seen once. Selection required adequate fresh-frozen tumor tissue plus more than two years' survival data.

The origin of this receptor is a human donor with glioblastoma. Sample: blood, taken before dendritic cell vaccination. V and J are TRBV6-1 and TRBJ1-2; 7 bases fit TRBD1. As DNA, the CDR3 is TGTGCCAGCGTGGATCAGGGGGTTTCCTATGGCTACACCTTC. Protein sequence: CASVDQGVSYGYTF.